This note documents a single T cell receptor (beta chain) sequence. The data belong to a study of shared clonotypes between healthy human individuals. Here immunoSEQ multiplex PCR was the method, and the copy in TCRdb shows in-frame clones only, minus some. The sample has millions of clones, 90% to 95% seen once; the top ten hold around 0.4%. The CDR3 length is 12 residues. Germline V gene data show CDR1 as SEHNR and CDR2 as FQNEAQ (reference sequence). Trimming removed 7 bases at V and 8 bases at J, with 11 bases between. The chain is built from TRBV7-9 and TRBJ1-4; D remains ambiguous. The sequenced sample was naive CD4+ T cells from PBMCs. The sample's subset: CD45RA+ positively selected. The clonotype comes from a man between 18 and 29 years old in good health. Some clones in this sample may be carry-over from other donors' samples. The CDR3, as DNA: TGTGCCAGCACCGGAGAAGGGGAAAAACTGTTTTTT. Translation gives CASTGEGEKLFF.